This T cell receptor beta chain originates from a study of blood T cell repertoires in COVID-19. About the research overall: Sites in the United States, Italy and Spain provided acute and convalescent COVID-19 samples.

This clone was counted only a few times. The length of the CDR3 is 15 residues. Germline CDR1 SGHNT, CDR2 YYREEE (reference sequence). The trim removed 4 bases at V and 4 bases at J, leaving 8 bases unmatched. Original processing notes: Estimation of nucleated cell counts relied on the amplification of reference gene primers. The repertoire was sequenced with immunoSEQ multiplex PCR; TCRdb's copy has only in-frame clones and lacks some. Clonal size and the V and J genes are those of that table, whereas D and trimming came from the DNA. The sample lists more than 250,000 clones, roughly 80% occurring once.

This TCR was recovered from a man aged 55 to 69 who had recovered from COVID-19. The chain is built from TRBV5-4 and TRBJ1-1, with 9 bases identical to TRBD1. The sequencing sample was made of peripheral blood. CDR3: CASSPRQGGFTEAFF. The CDR3 DNA is TGTGCCAGCAGCCCTCGACAGGGGGGTTTCACTGAAGCTTTCTTT.